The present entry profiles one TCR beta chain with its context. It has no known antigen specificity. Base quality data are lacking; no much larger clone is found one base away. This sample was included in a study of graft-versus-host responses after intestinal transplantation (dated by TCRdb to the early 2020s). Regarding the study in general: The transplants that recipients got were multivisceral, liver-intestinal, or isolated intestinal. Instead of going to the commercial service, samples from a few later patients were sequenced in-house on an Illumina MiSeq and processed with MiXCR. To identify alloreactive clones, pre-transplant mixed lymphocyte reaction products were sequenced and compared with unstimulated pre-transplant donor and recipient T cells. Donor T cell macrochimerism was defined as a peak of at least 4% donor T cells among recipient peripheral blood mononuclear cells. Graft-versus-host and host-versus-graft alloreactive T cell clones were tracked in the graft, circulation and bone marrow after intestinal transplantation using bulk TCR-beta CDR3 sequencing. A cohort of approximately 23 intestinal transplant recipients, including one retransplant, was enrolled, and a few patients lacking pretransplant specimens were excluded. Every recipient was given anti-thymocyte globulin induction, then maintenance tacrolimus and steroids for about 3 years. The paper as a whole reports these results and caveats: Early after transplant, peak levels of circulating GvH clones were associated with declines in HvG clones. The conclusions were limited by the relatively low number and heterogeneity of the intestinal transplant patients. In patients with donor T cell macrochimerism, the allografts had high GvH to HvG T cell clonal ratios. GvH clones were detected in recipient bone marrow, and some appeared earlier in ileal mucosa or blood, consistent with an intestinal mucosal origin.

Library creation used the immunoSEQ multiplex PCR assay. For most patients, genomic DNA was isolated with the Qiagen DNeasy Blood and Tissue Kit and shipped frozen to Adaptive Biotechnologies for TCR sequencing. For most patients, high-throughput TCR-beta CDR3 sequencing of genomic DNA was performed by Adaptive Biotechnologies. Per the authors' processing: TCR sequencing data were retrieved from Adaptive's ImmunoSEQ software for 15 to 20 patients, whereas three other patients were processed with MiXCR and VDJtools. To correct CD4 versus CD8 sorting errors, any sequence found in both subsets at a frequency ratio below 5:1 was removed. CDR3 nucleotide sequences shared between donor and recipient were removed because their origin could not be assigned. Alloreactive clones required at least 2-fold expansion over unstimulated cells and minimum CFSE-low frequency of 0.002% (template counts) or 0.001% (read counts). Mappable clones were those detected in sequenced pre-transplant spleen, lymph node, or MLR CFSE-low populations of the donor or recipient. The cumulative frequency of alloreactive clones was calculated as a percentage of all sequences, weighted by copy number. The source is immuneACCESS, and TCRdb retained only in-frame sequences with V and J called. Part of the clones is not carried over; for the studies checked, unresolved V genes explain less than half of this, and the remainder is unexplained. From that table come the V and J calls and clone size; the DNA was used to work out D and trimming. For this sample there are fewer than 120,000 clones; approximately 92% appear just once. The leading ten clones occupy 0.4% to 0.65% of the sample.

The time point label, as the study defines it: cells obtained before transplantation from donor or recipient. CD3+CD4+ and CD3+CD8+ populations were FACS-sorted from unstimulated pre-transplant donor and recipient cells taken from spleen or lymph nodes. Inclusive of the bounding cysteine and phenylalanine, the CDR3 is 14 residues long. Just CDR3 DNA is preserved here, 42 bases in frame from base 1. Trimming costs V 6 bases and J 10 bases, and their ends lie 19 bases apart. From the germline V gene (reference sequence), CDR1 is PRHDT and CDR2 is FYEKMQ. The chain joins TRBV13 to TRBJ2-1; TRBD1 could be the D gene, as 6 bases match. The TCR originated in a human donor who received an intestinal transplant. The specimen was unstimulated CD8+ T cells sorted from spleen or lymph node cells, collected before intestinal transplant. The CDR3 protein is CASSEYRTDREQFF. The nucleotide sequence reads TGTGCCAGCAGTGAGTACCGAACCGACAGGGAGCAGTTCTTC. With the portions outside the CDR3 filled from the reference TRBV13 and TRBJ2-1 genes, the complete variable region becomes AAGVIQSPRHLIKEKRETATLKCYPIPRHDTVYWYQQGPGQDPQFLISFYEKMQSDKGSIPDRFSAQQFSDYHSELNMSSLELGDSALYFCASSEYRTDREQFFGPGTRLTVL.